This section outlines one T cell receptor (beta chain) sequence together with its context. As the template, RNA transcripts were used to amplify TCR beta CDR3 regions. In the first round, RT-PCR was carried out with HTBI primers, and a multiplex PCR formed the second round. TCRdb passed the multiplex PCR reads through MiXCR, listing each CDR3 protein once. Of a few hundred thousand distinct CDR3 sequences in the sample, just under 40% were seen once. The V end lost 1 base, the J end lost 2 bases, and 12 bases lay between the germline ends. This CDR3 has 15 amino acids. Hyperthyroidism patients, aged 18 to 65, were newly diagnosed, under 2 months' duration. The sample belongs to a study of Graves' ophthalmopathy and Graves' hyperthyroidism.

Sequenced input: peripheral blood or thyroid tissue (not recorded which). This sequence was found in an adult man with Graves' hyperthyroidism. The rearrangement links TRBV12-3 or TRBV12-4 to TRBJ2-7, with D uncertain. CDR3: CASSLGGVTAYEQYF. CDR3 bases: TGTGCCAGCAGTTTAGGTGGGGTAACGGCCTACGAGCAGTACTTC.